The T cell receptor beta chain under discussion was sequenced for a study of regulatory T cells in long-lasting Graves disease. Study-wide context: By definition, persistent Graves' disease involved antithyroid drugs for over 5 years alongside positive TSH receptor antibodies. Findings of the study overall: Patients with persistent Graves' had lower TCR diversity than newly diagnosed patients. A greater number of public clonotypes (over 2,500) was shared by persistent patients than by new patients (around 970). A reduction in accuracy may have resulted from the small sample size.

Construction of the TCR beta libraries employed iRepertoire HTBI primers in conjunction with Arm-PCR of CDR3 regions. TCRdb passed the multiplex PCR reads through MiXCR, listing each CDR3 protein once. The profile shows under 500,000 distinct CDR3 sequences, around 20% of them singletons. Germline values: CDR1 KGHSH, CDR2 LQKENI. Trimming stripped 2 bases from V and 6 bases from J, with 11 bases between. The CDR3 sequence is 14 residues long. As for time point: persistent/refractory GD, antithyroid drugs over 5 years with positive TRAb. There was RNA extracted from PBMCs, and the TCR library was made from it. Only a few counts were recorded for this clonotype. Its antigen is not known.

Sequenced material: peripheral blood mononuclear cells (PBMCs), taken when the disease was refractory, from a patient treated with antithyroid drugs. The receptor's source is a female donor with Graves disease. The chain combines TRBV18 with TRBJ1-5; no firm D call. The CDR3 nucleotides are TGTGCCAGCTCACCAACAGCGGCAGGTCAGCCCCAGCATTTT. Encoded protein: CASSPTAAGQPQHF.